This TCR beta chain came from a study of shared clonotypes between healthy human individuals. The overall study: Three plates each covered CD4 naive and memory; CD8 naive two, CD8 memory one.

The study's findings and limits: Some clonotypes were shared by all four sorted-subset donors, while others were not shared. The non-shared ones had lower generation probabilities than the shared ones.

Deep-level running was used for the assay. Using immunoSEQ multiplex PCR, the repertoire was profiled, and TCRdb retains in-frame clones only, with some absent. The sample lists hundreds of thousands of clones, about 90% seen once, with approximately 24% in the top ten. The naive CD8 fraction comprised CD45RO-negative cells positively selected for CCR7 and excluded terminally differentiated effector memory CD45RA+ cells. Of note for this clone: Antigen specificity is unknown.

This TCR came from a man aged 30 to 39 in good health. Sequencing used naive CD8+ T cells sorted from blood.

The CDR3 here is CAGGYTGRNYNEQFF. CDR3 DNA sequence: TGTGCCGGGGGATATACAGGGAGAAACTACAATGAGCAGTTCTTC. The V and J genes are TRBV5-6 and TRBJ2-1; a possible D gene is TRBD1 (6 bases). Germline values: CDR1 SGHDT, CDR2 YYEEEE. This CDR3 contains 15 residues. Between the trimmed V and J ends, which lost 10 bases and 3 bases, there was a span of 20 bases.